A selection of T cell receptor beta chains follows, all from one sample in a study. TCRdb recomputed calls from the 5' RACE reads with MiXCR, one row per CDR3 protein. Of approximately 40,000 distinct CDR3 sequences in the sample, about 19% are singletons; the top ten hold about 3%. The source material was naive CD4+ T cells sorted from a lymph node. The origin of the receptors is a female donor with breast cancer. Both conserved end residues are part of each CDR3. The order of the fields is J gene, clone size, CDR3 length, D gene, V gene, CDR3 DNA, CDR3 protein. D genes are given only for firm matches. The size of a clone is reported for some rows only, either as once, few or many, or as a class for expanded clones.

j_call: TRBJ1-2; clone_size: many; cdr3_length: 12; d_call: .; v_call: TRBV7-2; cdr3_nt: TGTGCCAGCCCGGATTGGGGGTACGGCTACACCTTC; cdr3_aa: CASPDWGYGYTF
j_call: TRBJ1-5; clone_size: many; cdr3_length: 13; d_call: .; v_call: TRBV6-5; cdr3_nt: TGTGCCAGCAGTACGACTCACAGGGAGCCCCAGCATTTT; cdr3_aa: CASSTTHREPQHF
j_call: TRBJ2-3; clone_size: .; cdr3_length: 14; d_call: .; v_call: TRBV11-2; cdr3_nt: TGTGCCAGCAGCTACTCCCGGAGGACAGATACGCAGTATTTT; cdr3_aa: CASSYSRRTDTQYF
j_call: TRBJ2-7; clone_size: .; cdr3_length: 14; d_call: .; v_call: TRBV6-2/TRBV6-3; cdr3_nt: TGTTCCAGCAGTTGGGACGGAAGACTCTACGAGCAGTACTTC; cdr3_aa: CSSSWDGRLYEQYF
j_call: TRBJ2-2; clone_size: many; cdr3_length: 17; d_call: TRBD1; v_call: TRBV7-9; cdr3_nt: TGTGCCAGCAGCGATAATCCGGGACAGGGAGTCACCGGGGAGCTGTTTTTT; cdr3_aa: CASSDNPGQGVTGELFF
j_call: TRBJ2-3; clone_size: .; cdr3_length: 14; d_call: .; v_call: TRBV5-1; cdr3_nt: TGCGCCAGCAGTAGGGGAGCGGGCACAGATACGCAGTATTTT; cdr3_aa: CASSRGAGTDTQYF
j_call: TRBJ1-1; clone_size: few; cdr3_length: 14; d_call: .; v_call: TRBV5-1; cdr3_nt: TGCGCCAGCAGCTTTGACGTAAGGAACACTGAAGCTTTCTTT; cdr3_aa: CASSFDVRNTEAFF
j_call: TRBJ2-5; clone_size: many; cdr3_length: 12; d_call: .; v_call: TRBV24-1; cdr3_nt: TGTGCCACCAGTGATTTGGGGGAGACCCAGTACTTC; cdr3_aa: CATSDLGETQYF
j_call: TRBJ2-1; clone_size: many; cdr3_length: 14; d_call: TRBD2; v_call: TRBV20-1; cdr3_nt: TGCAGTGCTATGGGAGGACTAGCGGACAATGAGCAGTTCTTC; cdr3_aa: CSAMGGLADNEQFF
j_call: TRBJ1-1; clone_size: many; cdr3_length: 13; d_call: TRBD1; v_call: TRBV24-1; cdr3_nt: TGTGCCACCTCCGGGACAGCAAACACTGAAGCTTTCTTT; cdr3_aa: CATSGTANTEAFF
j_call: TRBJ2-3; clone_size: many; cdr3_length: 13; d_call: TRBD2; v_call: TRBV29-1; cdr3_nt: TGCAGCGTTGAAGAAGCGGGAGCAGATACGCAGTATTTT; cdr3_aa: CSVEEAGADTQYF
j_call: TRBJ2-5; clone_size: few; cdr3_length: 14; d_call: .; v_call: TRBV5-5; cdr3_nt: TGTGCCAGCAGCTTGGATTATATCCAAGAGACCCAGTACTTC; cdr3_aa: CASSLDYIQETQYF
j_call: TRBJ2-5; clone_size: .; cdr3_length: 13; d_call: .; v_call: TRBV9; cdr3_nt: TGTGCCAGCAGCGTAGGTCCTCAAGAGACCCAGTACTTC; cdr3_aa: CASSVGPQETQYF
j_call: TRBJ2-2; clone_size: many; cdr3_length: 14; d_call: .; v_call: TRBV6-2/TRBV6-3; cdr3_nt: TGTGCCAGCACCAGGGGCGGGAGCCCCGGGGAGCTGTTTTTT; cdr3_aa: CASTRGGSPGELFF
j_call: TRBJ1-3; clone_size: .; cdr3_length: 14; d_call: .; v_call: TRBV7-2; cdr3_nt: TGTGCCACAAGCGACAGGCTCTCTGGAAACACCATATATTTT; cdr3_aa: CATSDRLSGNTIYF
j_call: TRBJ2-2; clone_size: .; cdr3_length: 13; d_call: TRBD1; v_call: TRBV5-1; cdr3_nt: TGCGCCAGCAACACAGGGGACACCGGGGAGCTGTGTTTT; cdr3_aa: CASNTGDTGELCF
j_call: TRBJ1-5; clone_size: .; cdr3_length: 15; d_call: .; v_call: TRBV5-1; cdr3_nt: TGCGCCAGCAGCGCCGACGGACAGCCCAATCAGCCCCAGCAGTTT; cdr3_aa: CASSADGQPNQPQQF
j_call: TRBJ1-2; clone_size: .; cdr3_length: 14; d_call: .; v_call: TRBV18; cdr3_nt: TGTGCCAGCTCACTCTCCGTGATAAACTATGGCTACACCTTC; cdr3_aa: CASSLSVINYGYTF
j_call: TRBJ2-3; clone_size: .; cdr3_length: 16; d_call: TRBD2; v_call: TRBV7-2; cdr3_nt: TGTGCCAGCAGCCCACGACTAGCGGGGGGGTCAGATACGCAGTATTTT; cdr3_aa: CASSPRLAGGSDTQYF
j_call: TRBJ2-2; clone_size: many; cdr3_length: 16; d_call: .; v_call: TRBV7-2; cdr3_nt: TGTGCCAGCAGCTCCTTCCGAGGGGTAAACACCGGGGAGCTGTTTTTT; cdr3_aa: CASSSFRGVNTGELFF
j_call: TRBJ2-7; clone_size: few; cdr3_length: 14; d_call: .; v_call: TRBV6-1; cdr3_nt: TGTGCCAGCAGTGGACTCGGGGCCATCTACGAGCAGTACTTC; cdr3_aa: CASSGLGAIYEQYF
j_call: TRBJ2-5; clone_size: many; cdr3_length: 15; d_call: TRBD2; v_call: TRBV4-3; cdr3_nt: TGCGCCAGCAGCCAAGAGGGGACTAGGGAAGAGACCCAGTACTTC; cdr3_aa: CASSQEGTREETQYF
j_call: TRBJ2-3; clone_size: .; cdr3_length: 15; d_call: TRBD2; v_call: TRBV29-1; cdr3_nt: TGCAGCGTTGAGGGGACTATGCCTACCACAGATACGCAGTATTTT; cdr3_aa: CSVEGTMPTTDTQYF
j_call: TRBJ1-1; clone_size: .; cdr3_length: 12; d_call: .; v_call: TRBV7-9; cdr3_nt: TGTGCCAGCAGCTTACCGGGCAGTGAAGCTTTCTTT; cdr3_aa: CASSLPGSEAFF
j_call: TRBJ2-4; clone_size: .; cdr3_length: 13; d_call: .; v_call: TRBV7-8; cdr3_nt: TGTGCCAGCAGCTACGGCAGGGTTAACATTCAGTACTTC; cdr3_aa: CASSYGRVNIQYF
j_call: TRBJ1-2; clone_size: few; cdr3_length: 15; d_call: .; v_call: TRBV7-9; cdr3_nt: TGTGCCAGCACCTTACCCACCCCGGACCTCTATGGCTACACCTTC; cdr3_aa: CASTLPTPDLYGYTF
j_call: TRBJ2-5; clone_size: few; cdr3_length: 15; d_call: TRBD1; v_call: TRBV20-1; cdr3_nt: TGCAGTGCTATTTCCCTCAGGGGGCCGGGAGAGACCCAGTACTTC; cdr3_aa: CSAISLRGPGETQYF
j_call: TRBJ2-1; clone_size: few; cdr3_length: 16; d_call: TRBD1; v_call: TRBV12-3/TRBV12-4; cdr3_nt: TGTGCCAGCAACAAACGTGGACAGGGAGGCTACAATGAGCAGTTCTTC; cdr3_aa: CASNKRGQGGYNEQFF
j_call: TRBJ1-6; clone_size: few; cdr3_length: 12; d_call: TRBD1; v_call: TRBV20-1; cdr3_nt: TGCAGTAACAGGGGCGAGAATTCACCCCTCCACTTT; cdr3_aa: CSNRGENSPLHF
j_call: TRBJ1-2; clone_size: .; cdr3_length: 17; d_call: .; v_call: TRBV5-1; cdr3_nt: TGCGCCAGCAGCTTGGCATCCTCAAAGCCCGAAGGCTATGGCTACACCTTC; cdr3_aa: CASSLASSKPEGYGYTF
j_call: TRBJ2-5; clone_size: many; cdr3_length: 13; d_call: .; v_call: TRBV11-2; cdr3_nt: TGTGCCAGCAGCAAAGGGGCAGGAGAGACCCAGTACTTC; cdr3_aa: CASSKGAGETQYF
j_call: TRBJ2-7; clone_size: few; cdr3_length: 17; d_call: TRBD1; v_call: TRBV11-2; cdr3_nt: TGTGCCAGCAGCTTAGAAGGACGACAGGGGGTATCTTACGAGCAGTACTTC; cdr3_aa: CASSLEGRQGVSYEQYF
j_call: TRBJ2-7; clone_size: few; cdr3_length: 12; d_call: .; v_call: TRBV24-1; cdr3_nt: TGTGCCACCAGTGAGACAGGTTACGAGCAGTACTTC; cdr3_aa: CATSETGYEQYF
j_call: TRBJ2-5; clone_size: many; cdr3_length: 13; d_call: TRBD1; v_call: TRBV7-3; cdr3_nt: TGTGCCAGCAGCCCCCAGGGGGTAGAGACCCAGTACTTC; cdr3_aa: CASSPQGVETQYF
j_call: TRBJ1-4; clone_size: many; cdr3_length: 20; d_call: .; v_call: TRBV6-5; cdr3_nt: TGTGCCAGCCGGCCCCGAAGGGGTACAGGCCGTACTGCAACTAATGAAAAACTGTTTTTT; cdr3_aa: CASRPRRGTGRTATNEKLFF
j_call: TRBJ1-1; clone_size: few; cdr3_length: 13; d_call: .; v_call: TRBV12-3/TRBV12-4; cdr3_nt: TGTGCCAGCAGTTTGAATCGGGGAACTGAAGCTTTCTTT; cdr3_aa: CASSLNRGTEAFF
j_call: TRBJ2-7; clone_size: few; cdr3_length: 15; d_call: TRBD2; v_call: TRBV29-1; cdr3_nt: TGCAGCGTCTCCCCGACTAGCGGGGTTCCCTACGAGCAGTACTTC; cdr3_aa: CSVSPTSGVPYEQYF
j_call: TRBJ2-7; clone_size: .; cdr3_length: 12; d_call: .; v_call: TRBV10-2; cdr3_nt: TGCGCCAGCAGTGAGACGGGCTACGAGCAGTACTTC; cdr3_aa: CASSETGYEQYF
j_call: TRBJ2-7; clone_size: medium-sized; cdr3_length: 15; d_call: TRBD1; v_call: TRBV20-1; cdr3_nt: TGCAGTGCTACGCGCGAGGACAGGGTGGACTACGAGCAGTACTTC; cdr3_aa: CSATREDRVDYEQYF
j_call: TRBJ1-5; clone_size: few; cdr3_length: 13; d_call: .; v_call: TRBV4-3; cdr3_nt: TGCGCCAGCAGCCAAGAAGTTAGCCAGCCCCAGCATTTT; cdr3_aa: CASSQEVSQPQHF
j_call: TRBJ1-2; clone_size: few; cdr3_length: 12; d_call: .; v_call: TRBV20-1; cdr3_nt: TGCAGTGCTAGTCCGGCAGAGTATGGCTACACCTTC; cdr3_aa: CSASPAEYGYTF